What follows are 17 T cell receptor beta chains derived from one specimen sequenced in a study of blood T cell repertoires in COVID-19. Measured with immunoSEQ multiplex PCR; TCRdb has only the in-frame clones, and not every one. The sample has about 150,000 clones, just under 85% seen once. Sequencing used peripheral blood. Source of these receptors: a woman aged 55-70 years with acute or convalescent COVID-19.

The CDR3 coding sequence is TGTGCCAGCACCAACAGAGGGCGGGTGAACACTGAAGCTTTCTTT. It translates to CASTNRGRVNTEAFF. The J gene is TRBJ1-1, the V gene TRBV6-5, with D hard to call. The CDR3 totals 15 residues. V lost 7 bases to trimming and J lost 0 bases, with 15 bases between them. The germline V gene encodes CDR1 MNHEY and CDR2 SVGAGI.

The chain carries TRBV5-6 and TRBJ2-7; TRBD1 matches 7 bases. The V and J ends lost 4 bases and 0 bases, in that order; junction bases with no gene match: 1. CDR1 is SGHDT, CDR2 YYEEEE, per germline. The CDR3 contains 13 residues. CDR3 amino acids: CASSGTVSYEQYF. The CDR3 nucleotides read TGTGCCAGCAGCGGGACAGTCTCCTACGAGCAGTACTTC. Variable domain in full (rest from reference TRBV5-6 and TRBJ2-7): DAGVTQSPTHLIKTRGQQVTLRCSPKSGHDTVSWYQQALGQGPQFIFQYYEEEERQRGNFPDRFSGHQFPNYSSELNVNALLLGDSALYLCASSGTVSYEQYFGPGTRLTVT.

The chain recombines TRBV4-1 with TRBJ1-4; tentative D call: TRBD1 (5 bases). Germline values: CDR1 MGHRA, CDR2 YSYEKL. Trimming cost V 4 bases and J 0 bases, with 12 bases left between them. This CDR3 contains 16 residues. For the CDR3, the DNA is TGCGCCAGCAGCCCCCCCCGGGGGGCAACTAATGAAAAACTGTTTTTT. This translates into CASSPPRGATNEKLFF.

The chain has TRBV13 and TRBJ1-6; D is undetermined. Germline values: CDR1 PRHDT, CDR2 FYEKMQ (reference sequence). The CDR3 totals 15 residues. V lost 6 bases and J 3 bases, leaving 12 bases between the germline ends. The CDR3 reads CASSDSGYYNSPLHF. The CDR3 bases are TGTGCCAGCAGTGACTCGGGGTACTATAATTCACCCCTCCACTTT. The full variable domain, its missing parts supplied by reference TRBV13 and TRBJ1-6, is AAGVIQSPRHLIKEKRETATLKCYPIPRHDTVYWYQQGPGQDPQFLISFYEKMQSDKGSIPDRFSAQQFSDYHSELNMSSLELGDSALYFCASSDSGYYNSPLHFGNGTRLTVT.

This sequence joins TRBV7-9 and TRBJ2-7; 9 nucleotides agree with TRBD2. From germline, CDR1 is SEHNR and CDR2 FQNEAQ (reference sequence). The CDR3 runs 16 residues. Trimming took 3 bases from V and 3 from J; bases not matched to a gene: 9. The CDR3 DNA follows: TGTGCCAGCAGCTTCGCTAGCGGGGATCCTTTCTACGAGCAGTACTTC. It is translated as CASSFASGDPFYEQYF.

The rearrangement joins TRBV7-6 to TRBJ1-3; D remains unclear. The CDR3 extends over 10 amino acids. The V end was cut by 11 bases, the J end by 9 bases, with 11 bases between. Germline-derived CDR1 and CDR2 are SGHVS and FNYEAQ. The CDR3 DNA follows: TGTGCCGCCGGTCGGGGCACCATATATTTT. This gives the protein CAAGRGTIYF.

The chain is built from TRBV4-2 and TRBJ1-2; D remains ambiguous. This CDR3 is 14 amino acids long. CDR1 LGHNA and CDR2 YNFKEQ come from the germline V gene. V gave up 3 bases and J gave up 0 bases, with 8 bases separating them. The DNA of the CDR3 is TGTGCCAGCAGCCAGGTTCAGTCTAACTATGGCTACACCTTC. Encoded protein: CASSQVQSNYGYTF.

The chain couples TRBV10-1 to TRBJ2-5; 9 bases are a match to TRBD1. Germline trimming cut 8 bases from V and 7 bases from J; bases unmatched to any gene: 5. The germline V gene has CDR1 WNHNN and CDR2 SYGVQD (reference sequence). This CDR3 spans 12 amino acids. In DNA form, the CDR3 reads TGCGCCAGCGGACAGGGGCTGGGGACCCAGTACTTC. Translated: CASGQGLGTQYF.

This clone was counted once. The genes are TRBV6-5 and TRBJ2-6; D gene uncertain. The V end lost 5 bases, the J end lost 2 bases, and 7 bases lay between the germline ends. The germline CDR1 and CDR2 sequences are MNHEY and SVGAGI. The CDR3 is made up of 14 amino acids. The CDR3 nucleotides are TGTGCCAGCAGTCCACTGGCTGGGGCCAACGTCCTGACTTTC. Protein sequence: CASSPLAGANVLTF.

The CDR3 loop reads CSASSGILLGNTIYF. CDR3 coding DNA: TGCAGTGCTAGTAGCGGCATATTGCTTGGAAACACCATATATTTT. This chain uses TRBV20-1 with TRBJ1-3; D remains unclear. Germline loops: CDR1 DFQATT, CDR2 SNEGSKA (reference sequence). The length of the CDR3 is 15 residues. Trimming left V 3 bases short and J 3 bases short, with 15 bases between.

This clone was seen just once. The chain employs TRBV11-3 and TRBJ2-1, with 10 bases identical to TRBD2. After removal of 4 bases from V and 10 bases from J, the junction contained 10 bases not matched to a gene. CDR1 is SGHNT, CDR2 YENEEA, per germline. This CDR3 is 15 amino acids long. The CDR3 DNA sequence: TGTGCCAGCAGCTACAGCGGGGGGGCCAATTTGGAGCAGTTCTTC. Translation: CASSYSGGANLEQFF.

V and J are TRBV6-5 and TRBJ1-5, with D possibly matching TRBD1 (5 bases). This CDR3 has 16 residues. CDR1 is MNHEY, CDR2 SVGAGI, per germline. V was clipped by 4 bases and J by 0 bases, with 13 bases between them. In nucleotides, the CDR3 is TGTGCCAGCAGTTCGGCGCAGGGCTATAGCAATCAGCCCCAGCATTTT. Its protein is CASSSAQGYSNQPQHF.

The chain employs TRBV5-1 and TRBJ2-3, with 7 bases lining up with TRBD2. V shed 4 bases, J shed 4 bases, and the junction held 12 bases outside the gene matches. Germline CDR1 SGHRS, CDR2 YFSETQ. The CDR3 loop spans 16 amino acids. CDR3 sequence reads: CASSLAGLVGADTQYF. The DNA of the CDR3 is TGCGCCAGCAGCCTGGCCGGACTAGTAGGGGCAGATACGCAGTATTTT.

The J gene is TRBJ1-4, the V gene TRBV12-5; D possibly corresponds to TRBD1 (5 bases). With 3 bases removed from V and 0 bases from J, the gap between germline ends came to 14 bases. Germline values: CDR1 LGHNT, CDR2 FRNRAP. This CDR3 has 17 residues. The CDR3 loop reads CASGFGTRGATNEKLFF. In nucleotides, the CDR3 is TGTGCTAGTGGTTTCGGGACTCGGGGTGCAACTAATGAAAAACTGTTTTTT.

V is TRBV7-2 and J is TRBJ2-3, with D possibly being TRBD2 (6 bases). Looked up from germline, CDR1 is SGHTA and CDR2 is FQGNSA. V was clipped by 5 bases and J by 0 bases, with 15 bases between them. There are 16 residues in the CDR3. The CDR3 loop reads CASSAVGLLSTDTQYF. The CDR3 DNA reads TGTGCCAGCAGCGCCGTGGGACTTTTAAGCACAGATACGCAGTATTTT.

The chain has TRBV2 and TRBJ2-1; 15 nucleotides match TRBD2. Per germline, CDR1 SNHLY and CDR2 FYNNEI. The junction had 8 bases not matched to a gene; V was cut back by 5 bases and J by 0 bases. The CDR3 totals 19 residues. CDR3 loop: CASSQGTSGGFYSYNEQFF. The CDR3 DNA reads TGTGCCAGCAGTCAAGGGACTAGCGGGGGGTTTTACTCCTACAATGAGCAGTTCTTC.

This clone was seen only once. The chain couples TRBV5-5 to TRBJ1-5; the match to TRBD1 covers 10 bases. The CDR3 consists of 16 residues. Germline CDR1 is SGHKS and CDR2 is YYEKEE (reference sequence). The J segment lost 0 bases and the V segment lost 4 bases, leaving 4 bases of the junction unmatched. The CDR3 DNA sequence: TGTGCCAGCAGCAAGGGACAGGGGATTAGCAATCAGCCCCAGCATTTT. Translated, it gives CASSKGQGISNQPQHF.